This T cell receptor (beta chain) was documented in a study of shared clonotypes between healthy human individuals. The table came from immunoSEQ multiplex PCR; TCRdb's copy has only in-frame clones and leaves some out. Among some 2,400,000 clones listed, nearly 97% were seen once. Germline CDR1 SNHLY, CDR2 FYNNEI. Trimming took off 8 bases at V and 0 bases at J, with 11 bases between the two ends. The CDR3 has 14 amino acids. The rearrangement joins TRBV2 to TRBJ1-5; TRBD1 is a possible D gene (5 bases). This TCR was recovered from a man aged 18 to 30 in good health. The specimen was naive CD4+ T cells sorted from blood. Subset here: CD45RA+ positively selected. CDR3 bases: TGTGCCAGCCAGACAGATTATAGCAATCAGCCCCAGCATTTT. It encodes CASQTDYSNQPQHF.